This T cell receptor (beta chain) is drawn from a study of chemoradiotherapy in HPV16-positive cancers. Background on the study: A couple of HPV16-positive patients' cells yielded candidate HPV-specific clones and common motifs.

The CDR3 loop spans 13 amino acids. V lost 5 bases and J lost 7, with 11 bases in between. CDR1 is LNHDA and CDR2 is SQIVND in the germline V gene (reference sequence). Sequencing was performed with immunoSEQ multiplex PCR; in TCRdb, only in-frame clones are kept and a portion is missing. Seen here are some 3,100 clones, 89% observed once, and the top ten hold less than 4%. Study-wide results and limits: Only two HPV16-positive patients supplied the functional HPV-specificity definition. During treatment, candidate HPV-specific clones and E7-related motifs expanded in tumor. In HPV16-positive patients, HPV-responsive T-cell expansion tracked better recurrence-free survival.

On this clone itself: As yet, its antigen is unknown.

This rearrangement joins TRBV19 to TRBJ1-4; D ambiguous. The material was tumor tissue, obtained from a patient who underwent chemoradiotherapy. The TCR sequence derives from a human donor with HPV-associated anogenital cancer. Here the CDR3 DNA reads TGTGCCAGTAGTGAGGTTCTTGGTGAAAAACTGTTTTTT. Encoded protein: CASSEVLGEKLFF.